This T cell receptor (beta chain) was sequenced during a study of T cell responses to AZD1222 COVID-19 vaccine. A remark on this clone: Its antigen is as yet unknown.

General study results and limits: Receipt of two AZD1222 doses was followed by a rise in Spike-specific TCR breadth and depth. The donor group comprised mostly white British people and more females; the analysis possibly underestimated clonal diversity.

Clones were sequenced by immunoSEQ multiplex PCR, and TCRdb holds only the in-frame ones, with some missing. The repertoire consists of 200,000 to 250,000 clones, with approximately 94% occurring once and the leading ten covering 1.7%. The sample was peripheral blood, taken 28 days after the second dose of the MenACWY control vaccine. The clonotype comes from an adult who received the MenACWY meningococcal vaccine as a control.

CDR3 nucleotide sequence: TGTGCCACCGCGGACAGGGGCAAAGAGACCCAGTACTTC. This encodes CATADRGKETQYF. The chain combines TRBV19 with TRBJ2-5; 9 positions agree with TRBD1. The CDR3 is 13 residues long. Trimming at V came to 10 bases and at J to 3 bases, leaving 6 bases not matched to a gene. CDR1 and CDR2 from the germline V gene are LNHDA and SQIVND (reference sequence). The full variable domain, its missing parts supplied by reference TRBV19 and TRBJ2-5, is DGGITQSPKYLFRKEGQNVTLSCEQNLNHDAMYWYRQDPGQGLRLIYYSQIVNDFQKGDIAEGYSVSREKKESFPLTVTSAQKNPTAFYLCATADRGKETQYFGPGTRLLVL.